This T cell receptor (beta chain) was identified in a study of neoadjuvant anti-PD-1 for oral cavity cancer. As for the study in general: Before surgery, most patients got three to four biweekly 3 mg/kg nivolumab doses.

V lost 8 bases and J lost 6, with 14 bases in between. The CDR3 has 13 residues. Looked up from germline, CDR1 is WNHNN and CDR2 is SYGVQD (reference sequence). Analysis of PBMCs was direct, with no culture step. Whole-study results and caveats: Only a few patients per response group were TCR-analyzed; validation needed.

Notes on this clone: Antigen unknown.

The data were produced by immunoSEQ multiplex PCR, yet TCRdb's version contains in-frame clones alone and is incomplete. In the table there are some 15,000 clones, approximately 70% of which are singletons. This receptor was taken from a person aged 40-85 years with oral cavity squamous cell carcinoma. The rearrangement joins TRBV10-1 to TRBJ2-1; a possible D gene is TRBD2 (6 bases). The source material was PBMCs, sampled before nivolumab (anti-PD-1) treatment. The CDR3 is CASSEDYFNEQFF. Here the CDR3 DNA reads TGCGCCAGCTCCGAGGACTATTTCAATGAGCAGTTCTTC.